The clone carrying this TCR beta chain was observed once. Looked up from germline, CDR1 is SGHRS and CDR2 is YFSETQ. The V gene lost 7 bases and the J gene lost 6 bases, with 23 bases spanning the gap. CDR3 length: 15 amino acids. TCRdb's copy holds only in-frame clones and misses some; the assay was immunoSEQ multiplex PCR. The sample lists around 92,000 clones, just under 95% occurring once. This sample is part of a study of T cell changes during pregnancy in multiple sclerosis. This receptor was obtained from a female donor with multiple sclerosis, enrolled in a pregnancy study. The starting material was peripheral blood, obtained in the first trimester of pregnancy. J is TRBJ2-7 and V is TRBV5-1, with D perhaps TRBD1 (6 bases). The CDR3 DNA sequence: TGCGCCAGCGCCCCATCGCCAGGGGACCATCGCGAGCAGTACTTC. Its translation is CASAPSPGDHREQYF.